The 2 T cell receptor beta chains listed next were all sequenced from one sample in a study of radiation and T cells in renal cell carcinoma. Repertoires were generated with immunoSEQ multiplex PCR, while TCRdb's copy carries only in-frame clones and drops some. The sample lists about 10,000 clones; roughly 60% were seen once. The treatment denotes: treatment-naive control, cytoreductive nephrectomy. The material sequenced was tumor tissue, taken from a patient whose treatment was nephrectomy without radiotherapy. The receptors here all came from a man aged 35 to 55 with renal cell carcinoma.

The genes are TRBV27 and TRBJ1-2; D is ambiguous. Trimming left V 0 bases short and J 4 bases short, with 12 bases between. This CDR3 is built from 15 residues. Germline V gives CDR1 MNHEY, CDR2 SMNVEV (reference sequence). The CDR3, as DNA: TGTGCCAGCAGTTTATCGGGGAGGGTCGGCTATGGCTACACCTTC. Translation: CASSLSGRVGYGYTF.

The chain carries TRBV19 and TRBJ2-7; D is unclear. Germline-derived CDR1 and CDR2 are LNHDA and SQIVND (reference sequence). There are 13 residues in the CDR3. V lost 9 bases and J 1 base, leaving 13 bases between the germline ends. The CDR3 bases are TGTGCCAGCCAGGCTCAGAATTCCTACGAGCAGTACTTC. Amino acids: CASQAQNSYEQYF. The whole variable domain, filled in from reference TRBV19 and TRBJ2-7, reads DGGITQSPKYLFRKEGQNVTLSCEQNLNHDAMYWYRQDPGQGLRLIYYSQIVNDFQKGDIAEGYSVSREKKESFPLTVTSAQKNPTAFYLCASQAQNSYEQYFGPGTRLTVT.